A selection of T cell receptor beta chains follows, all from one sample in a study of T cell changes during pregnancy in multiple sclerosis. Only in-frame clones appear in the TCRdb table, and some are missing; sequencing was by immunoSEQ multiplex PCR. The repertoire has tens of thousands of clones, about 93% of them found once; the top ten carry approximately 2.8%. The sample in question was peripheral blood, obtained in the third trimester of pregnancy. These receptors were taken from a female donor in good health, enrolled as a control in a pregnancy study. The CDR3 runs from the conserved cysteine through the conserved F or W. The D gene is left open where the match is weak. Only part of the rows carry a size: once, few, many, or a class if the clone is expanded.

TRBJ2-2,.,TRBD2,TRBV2,TGTGCCAGCAAAGGTAGCGGGACGGGCACCGGGGAGCTGTTTTTT,CASKGSGTGTGELFF
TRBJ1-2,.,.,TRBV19,TGTGCCAGTAGTATAACCAGCTATGGCTACACCTTC,CASSITSYGYTF
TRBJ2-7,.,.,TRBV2,TGTGCCAGCAGTTACAGGGCTACGAGCTCCTACGAGCAGTACTTC,CASSYRATSSYEQYF
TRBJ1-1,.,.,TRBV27,TGTGCCTCTAGAGAGGGGGGGACTGAAGCTTTCTTT,CASREGGTEAFF
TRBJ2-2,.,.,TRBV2,TGTGCCAGCAGTGAAGCGCCCGGGACTGGAAGCGCCGGGGAGCTGTTTTTT,CASSEAPGTGSAGELFF
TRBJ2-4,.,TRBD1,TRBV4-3,TGCGCCAGCAGCCAAGACGACAGGGTGATAAACATTCAGTACTTC,CASSQDDRVINIQYF
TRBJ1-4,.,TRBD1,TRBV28,TGTGCCAGCAGTTTCATCGGAGGGGGCGCAGATGAAAAACTGTTTTTT,CASSFIGGGADEKLFF
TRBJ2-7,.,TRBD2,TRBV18,TGTGCCAGCTCACCCGGGACTAGCGGGGCCTACGAGCAGTACTTC,CASSPGTSGAYEQYF
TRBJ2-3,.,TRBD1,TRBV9,TGTGCCAGCAGCTCCCGGACAGGCTCGGCAGATACGCAGTATTTT,CASSSRTGSADTQYF
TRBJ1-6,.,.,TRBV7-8,TGTGCCAGCAGCTTACCACCATCTGCGGGTTCACCCCTCCACTTT,CASSLPPSAGSPLHF
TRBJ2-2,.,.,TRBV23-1,TGCGCCAGCAGTCGCGAGGTTGGTTCTCCCCCTCCGACCACCGGGGAGCTGTTTTTT,CASSREVGSPPPTTGELFF
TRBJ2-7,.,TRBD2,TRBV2,TGTGCCAGCATCCTAGCGGGCGCAACACCAACCTACGAGCAGTACTTC,CASILAGATPTYEQYF
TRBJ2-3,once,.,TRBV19,TGTGCCAGTAGTATAGATATCCTAGCGATAAGCACAGATACGCAGTATTTT,CASSIDILAISTDTQYF
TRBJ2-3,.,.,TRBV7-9,TGTGCCAGCAGCTTAGGTCAATGGGCGCGAGTCAGCACAGATACGCAGTATTTT,CASSLGQWARVSTDTQYF
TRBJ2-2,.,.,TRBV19,TGTGCCAGTAGTCAAGGGGTAGTAAGAACCGGGGAGCTGTTTTTT,CASSQGVVRTGELFF
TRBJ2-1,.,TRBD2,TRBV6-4,TGTGCCAGCAGTAGGGAGGGGTACAATGAGCAGTTCTTC,CASSREGYNEQFF
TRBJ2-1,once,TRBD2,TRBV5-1,TGCGCCAGCAGCTTGGAACCCGGGACTAGCGGGAGGAGGCAGTTCTTC,CASSLEPGTSGRRQFF
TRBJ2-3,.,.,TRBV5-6,TGTGCCAGCAGCTTAGGGGGAGGGTGGGATACGCAGTATTTT,CASSLGGGWDTQYF
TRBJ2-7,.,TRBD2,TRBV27,TGTGCCAGCAGTTCCGGGACTAGCGGGCCCATTTTCTCCTACGAGCAGTACTTC,CASSSGTSGPIFSYEQYF
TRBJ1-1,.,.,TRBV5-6,TGTGCCAGCAGCTTGGCCATACAGGGTGAAGCTTTCTTT,CASSLAIQGEAFF
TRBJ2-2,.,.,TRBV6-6,TGTGCCAGCAGTTACGGATTGGGCCAAGAGCTGTTTTTT,CASSYGLGQELFF
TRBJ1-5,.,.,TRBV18,TGTGCCAGCTCACTCCCGAATCAGCCCCAGCATTTT,CASSLPNQPQHF
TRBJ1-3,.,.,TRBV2,TGTGCCAGCAGAGCTGGACAGTTCTTGGACTCTGGAAACACCATATATTTT,CASRAGQFLDSGNTIYF
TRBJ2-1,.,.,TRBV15,TGTGCCACCAGCAGAGACTACCACAATGAGCAGTTCTTC,CATSRDYHNEQFF
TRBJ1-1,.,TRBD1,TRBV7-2,TGTGCCAGCAGTTCGACAGGGGGCGCTTCTGAAGCTTTCTTT,CASSSTGGASEAFF
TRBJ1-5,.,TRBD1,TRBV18,TGTGCCAGCTCACCTTCCTTGGCAGGGGGTTGGAGCAATCAGCCCCAGCATTTT,CASSPSLAGGWSNQPQHF
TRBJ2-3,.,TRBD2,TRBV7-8,TGTGCCAGCAGCCGGGGGGTGAAAGATACGCAGTATTTT,CASSRGVKDTQYF
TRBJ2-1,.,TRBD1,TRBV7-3,TGTGCCAGCAGCTTAGGGGGTCAGGGGGTCAGTGAGCAGTTCTTC,CASSLGGQGVSEQFF